Shown below are 11 T cell receptor beta chains from a single sample sequenced in a study of Ad26.COV2.S vaccination and SARS-CoV-2 variants. Method: immunoSEQ multiplex PCR; TCRdb's copy keeps in-frame clones and lacks some. The sample consists of approximately 480,000 clones, approximately 90% of them appearing once. Treatment noted: around 19 received Ad26.COV2.S at low or high dose, single or two shots; 5 received placebo; per-sample allocation not given. Following the first vaccine or placebo injection, samples were taken on day 63. Source: peripheral blood, taken in a trial of Ad26.COV2.S vaccine versus placebo. Every receptor here comes from a person aged 18 to 59 who received the Ad26.COV2.S COVID-19 vaccine or a placebo.

This clone occurred a few times. The J gene is TRBJ1-2, the V gene TRBV4-1, with 7 bases that match TRBD1. The CDR3 covers 13 residues. V lost 1 base and J lost 6; bases outside the gene matches: 2. Germline CDR1 reads MGHRA; CDR2 reads YSYEKL. CDR3 amino acids: CASSQVQGNGYTF. The CDR3 DNA sequence: TGCGCCAGCAGCCAAGTACAGGGGAATGGCTACACCTTC.

The chain couples TRBV29-1 to TRBJ2-7; D remains ambiguous. Germline lookup yields CDR1 SQVTM and CDR2 ANQGSEA. The CDR3 loop spans 11 amino acids. Trimming left V 5 bases short and J 4 bases short, with 9 bases between. The CDR3 region has the DNA TGCAGCGTTAGAACAATTTACGAGCAGTACTTC. Translation gives CSVRTIYEQYF.

This sequence joins TRBV6-5 and TRBJ1-2, with D possibly TRBD1 on 6 matching bases. This CDR3 has 14 amino acids. Between the trimmed V and J ends, which lost 5 bases and 0 bases, there was a span of 10 bases. The V gene's germline CDR1 is MNHEY and CDR2 SVGAGI. The CDR3 nucleotides read TGTGCCAGCAGTATACAGGGAGCTAACTATGGCTACACCTTC. Protein sequence: CASSIQGANYGYTF.

The V gene is TRBV6-5, the J gene TRBJ2-3; maybe TRBD2 (5 bases). The length of the CDR3 is 11 residues. Germline-derived CDR1 and CDR2 are MNHEY and SVGAGI. Trimming cost V 6 bases and J 6 bases, with 7 bases left between them. The CDR3 protein is CASSEGDTQYF. The CDR3 DNA reads as TGTGCCAGCAGCGAGGGCGATACGCAGTATTTT.

V usage is TRBV7-9 and J usage is TRBJ2-7; the match to TRBD2 covers 11 bases. The CDR3 sequence is 15 residues long. Germline V gene sequence: CDR1 SEHNR, CDR2 FQNEAQ (reference sequence). V was pared by 4 bases and J by 3 bases, with 5 bases of the junction left unmatched. In DNA form, the CDR3 reads TGTGCCAGCAGCTCAGGGGGGACTAGCGGCTACGAGCAGTACTTC. It codes for CASSSGGTSGYEQYF.

The gene calls are TRBV28 and TRBJ1-4; D uncertain. Per the germline V gene, CDR1 is MDHEN and CDR2 is SYDVKM. V was trimmed by 3 bases and J by 8 bases, leaving 7 bases between them. The CDR3 spans 12 residues. The CDR3 bases are TGTGCCAGCAGTTTGTTGGGGGAAAAACTGTTTTTT. It codes for CASSLLGEKLFF.

This chain connects TRBV5-1 to TRBJ2-5; weak D call: TRBD2 (5 bases). The CDR3 consists of 16 residues. The ends were cut back, 0 bases at V and 2 bases at J, with 14 bases in the middle. Germline CDR1 and CDR2: SGHRS and YFSETQ. The CDR3 loop is CASSLAAGRGQETQYF. CDR3 sequence (DNA): TGCGCCAGCAGCTTGGCGGCGGGCCGGGGTCAAGAGACCCAGTACTTC.

This chain uses TRBV18 with TRBJ1-4, with D tentatively TRBD1 (6 bases). CDR1 is KGHSH and CDR2 is LQKENI in the germline V gene. The CDR3 runs 14 residues. V lost 3 bases and J 4 bases, leaving 9 bases between the germline ends. DNA of the CDR3: TGTGCCAGCTCACCCGGGACACTTAATGAAAAACTGTTTTTT. Amino acid sequence: CASSPGTLNEKLFF. Using reference TRBV18 and TRBJ1-4 for the parts outside the CDR3, the full variable domain is NAGVMQNPRHLVRRRGQEARLRCSPMKGHSHVYWYRQLPEEGLKFMVYLQKENIIDESGMPKERFSAEFPKEGPSILRIQQVVRGDSAAYFCASSPGTLNEKLFFGSGTQLSVL.

Worth noting for this clone: The sample holds other DNA sequences that translate to the same CDR3. The chain has TRBV7-2 and TRBJ2-7, with 9 bases matching TRBD2. CDR3 size: 14 residues. Germline V CDR1 and CDR2: SGHTA, FQGNSA. The V and J ends lost 5 bases and 2 bases, in that order; junction bases with no gene match: 4. The CDR3 region has the DNA TGTGCCAGCAGCCCGACTAGCGGTCCCTACGAGCAGTACTTC. As protein: CASSPTSGPYEQYF. Using reference TRBV7-2 and TRBJ2-7 for the parts outside the CDR3, the full variable domain is GAGVSQSPSNKVTEKGKDVELRCDPISGHTALYWYRQSLGQGLEFLIYFQGNSAPDKSGLPSDRFSAERTGGSVSTLTIQRTQQEDSAVYLCASSPTSGPYEQYFGPGTRLTVT.

The rearrangement joins TRBV28 to TRBJ2-7, with D hard to call. From germline, CDR1 is MDHEN and CDR2 SYDVKM. Trimming took off 7 bases at V and 0 bases at J, with 7 bases between the two ends. This CDR3 contains 12 residues. CDR3 amino acids: CASTWNSYEQYF. The CDR3 DNA reads TGTGCCAGCACCTGGAACTCCTACGAGCAGTACTTC. Full variable domain (remainder filled in from reference TRBV28 and TRBJ2-7): DVKVTQSSRYLVKRTGEKVFLECVQDMDHENMFWYRQDPGLGLRLIYFSYDVKMKEKGDIPEGYSVSREKKERFSLILESASTNQTSMYLCASTWNSYEQYFGPGTRLTVT.

The V call is TRBV19, the J call TRBJ1-1; D uncertain. Trimming removed 7 bases from V and 4 bases from J, with 16 bases in between. The CDR3 has 14 amino acids. From germline, CDR1 is LNHDA and CDR2 SQIVND (reference sequence). CDR3 protein: CASTWQKAGTEAFF. The CDR3 DNA reads TGTGCCAGTACTTGGCAGAAGGCGGGCACTGAAGCTTTCTTT.